One TCR beta chain is described in this entry. The data are from a study of shared clonotypes between healthy human individuals. This CDR3 has 13 amino acids. V was trimmed by 3 bases and J by 4 bases, leaving 10 bases between them. From germline, CDR1 is SGDLS and CDR2 YYNGEE. The method was immunoSEQ multiplex PCR; TCRdb's version includes in-frame clones alone and lacks a portion of them. The sample holds 2 million to 3 million clones, approximately 92% seen once. The sample taken for sequencing was naive CD4+ T cells sorted from blood. Regarding subset: CD45RA+ positively selected. V gene TRBV9 combines with J gene TRBJ1-1, with no clear D. The clonotype comes from a man aged 18 to 35 in good health. CDR3 amino acids: CASSATQSTEAFF. CDR3 in DNA: TGTGCCAGCAGCGCGACCCAGAGCACTGAAGCTTTCTTT.